The rows below give T cell receptor beta chains drawn from one sample of a study of blood T cell repertoires in COVID-19. Measured with immunoSEQ multiplex PCR; TCRdb has only the in-frame clones, and not every one. The data show about 300,000 clones, approximately 90% seen once. Sequences were obtained from PBMCs or T cells enriched from blood (not recorded which). These receptors came from a woman aged 18-29 years who had recovered from COVID-19. The CDR3 runs from the conserved cysteine through the conserved F or W. Fields, in order: D gene, V gene, clone size, J gene, CDR3 DNA, CDR3 protein. A D gene is named only where the DNA matches it firmly. Size is omitted from some rows. Given values are once, few, many or a class for expanded clones.

d_gene: NA; v_gene: TRBV3-1/TRBV3-2; abundance: medium-sized; j_gene: TRBJ1-1; CDR3nt: TGTGCCAGCAGCCTCCAGGGAGGAATCACTGAAGCTTTCTTT; CDR3aa: CASSLQGGITEAFF
d_gene: NA; v_gene: TRBV9; abundance: few; j_gene: TRBJ2-1; CDR3nt: TGTGCCAGCAGCGTCTCCCAGGGGAGAACCTACAATGAGCAGTTCTTC; CDR3aa: CASSVSQGRTYNEQFF
d_gene: TRBD1; v_gene: TRBV7-9; abundance: NA; j_gene: TRBJ1-2; CDR3nt: TGTGCCAGCAGCCGGACAGGAAATGGCTACACCTTC; CDR3aa: CASSRTGNGYTF
d_gene: NA; v_gene: TRBV30; abundance: NA; j_gene: TRBJ2-7; CDR3nt: TGTGCCTGGAGTGCACATCATGGAGGGGATGTCTCCTACGAGCAGTACTTC; CDR3aa: CAWSAHHGGDVSYEQYF
d_gene: NA; v_gene: TRBV7-6; abundance: NA; j_gene: TRBJ2-2; CDR3nt: TGTGCCAGCAGCTTAAACGTCCGGGGGAACACCGGGGAGCTGTTTTTT; CDR3aa: CASSLNVRGNTGELFF
d_gene: NA; v_gene: TRBV27; abundance: NA; j_gene: TRBJ2-3; CDR3nt: TGTGCCAGCAGCCCACGCCCTTCGGGAGATACGCAGTATTTT; CDR3aa: CASSPRPSGDTQYF
d_gene: NA; v_gene: TRBV6-1; abundance: NA; j_gene: TRBJ1-2; CDR3nt: TGTGCCAGCAGTGAAGGGTCGCCTAGCTATGGCTACACCTTC; CDR3aa: CASSEGSPSYGYTF
d_gene: NA; v_gene: TRBV24-1; abundance: once; j_gene: TRBJ2-1; CDR3nt: TGTGCCACCAGTGGGGGCCTGTACTCCTACAATGAGCAGTTCTTC; CDR3aa: CATSGGLYSYNEQFF
d_gene: TRBD1; v_gene: TRBV10-3; abundance: NA; j_gene: TRBJ1-1; CDR3nt: TGTGCCATCAGGTCTTCCGGGACAGGTGAAGCTTTCTTT; CDR3aa: CAIRSSGTGEAFF
d_gene: TRBD2; v_gene: TRBV7-7; abundance: few; j_gene: TRBJ2-7; CDR3nt: TGTGCCAGCAGCCTCAGGGGACTAGCGGGAGAAGAGCAGTACTTC; CDR3aa: CASSLRGLAGEEQYF
d_gene: NA; v_gene: TRBV28; abundance: once; j_gene: TRBJ1-2; CDR3nt: TGTGCCAGCAGTTTGGTACAGGGTTGGAGGGGCTACACCTTC; CDR3aa: CASSLVQGWRGYTF
d_gene: NA; v_gene: TRBV7-9; abundance: few; j_gene: TRBJ1-4; CDR3nt: TGTGCCAGCAGCTTCTACAGGGAACGAGGTGAAAAACTGTTTTTT; CDR3aa: CASSFYRERGEKLFF
d_gene: TRBD1; v_gene: TRBV7-9; abundance: NA; j_gene: TRBJ2-7; CDR3nt: TGTGCCAGCAGCGTGTGGGACAGGGAGTACGAGCAGTACTTC; CDR3aa: CASSVWDREYEQYF
d_gene: TRBD2; v_gene: TRBV6-2/TRBV6-3; abundance: NA; j_gene: TRBJ2-7; CDR3nt: TGTGCCAGCAGTTACGAGGGGACTAGCGGGAGTCCCCACGAGCAGTACTTC; CDR3aa: CASSYEGTSGSPHEQYF
d_gene: TRBD2; v_gene: TRBV6-2/TRBV6-3; abundance: NA; j_gene: TRBJ2-3; CDR3nt: TGTGCCAGCAGTTACGGCGGGAGTGGATCAGATACGCAGTATTTT; CDR3aa: CASSYGGSGSDTQYF
d_gene: TRBD1; v_gene: TRBV19; abundance: NA; j_gene: TRBJ2-7; CDR3nt: TGTGCCAGTAGTACCCACCACAGACAGGGGAGCACTTACGAGCAGTACTTC; CDR3aa: CASSTHHRQGSTYEQYF
d_gene: TRBD1; v_gene: TRBV20-1; abundance: NA; j_gene: TRBJ2-7; CDR3nt: TGCAGTGCTAGTAGTGGACAGGGGTTTTTTTACGAGCAGTACTTC; CDR3aa: CSASSGQGFFYEQYF
d_gene: NA; v_gene: TRBV19; abundance: NA; j_gene: TRBJ1-1; CDR3nt: TGTGCCAGTAGTATAGAGAGGGGGGGGACTGAAGCTTTCTTT; CDR3aa: CASSIERGGTEAFF
d_gene: NA; v_gene: TRBV11-1; abundance: NA; j_gene: TRBJ1-4; CDR3nt: TGTGCCAGCAGCTCACACAAAAATTATGAAAAACTGTTTTTT; CDR3aa: CASSSHKNYEKLFF
d_gene: NA; v_gene: TRBV7-9; abundance: NA; j_gene: TRBJ1-4; CDR3nt: TGTGCCAGCAGCTTATTATGGGGGCGGCCTAATGAAAAACTGTTTTTT; CDR3aa: CASSLLWGRPNEKLFF
d_gene: TRBD1; v_gene: TRBV20-1; abundance: NA; j_gene: TRBJ1-2; CDR3nt: TGCAGTGCTAGTGCAGGGGGCGAAAACTATGGCTACACCTTC; CDR3aa: CSASAGGENYGYTF
d_gene: NA; v_gene: TRBV6-5; abundance: NA; j_gene: TRBJ2-7; CDR3nt: TGTGCCAGCAGCCGGAACCACCAGGGGTACGAGCAGTACTTC; CDR3aa: CASSRNHQGYEQYF
d_gene: NA; v_gene: TRBV6-5; abundance: NA; j_gene: TRBJ1-1; CDR3nt: TGTGCCAGCAGCCGCGGGGTACGCAACACTGAAGCTTTCTTT; CDR3aa: CASSRGVRNTEAFF
d_gene: TRBD1; v_gene: TRBV18; abundance: NA; j_gene: TRBJ1-1; CDR3nt: TGTGCCAGCTCGCACACAGGGGCTCAGAACACTGAAGCTTTCTTT; CDR3aa: CASSHTGAQNTEAFF
d_gene: NA; v_gene: TRBV7-9; abundance: NA; j_gene: TRBJ2-7; CDR3nt: TGTGCCAGCAGCAGACCGAGGCTCAACGAGCAGTACTTC; CDR3aa: CASSRPRLNEQYF
d_gene: TRBD1; v_gene: TRBV27; abundance: NA; j_gene: TRBJ1-2; CDR3nt: TGTGCCAGCAGTCCTGGGACAGTCCCTAACTATGGCTACACCTTC; CDR3aa: CASSPGTVPNYGYTF
d_gene: NA; v_gene: TRBV6-5; abundance: NA; j_gene: TRBJ1-5; CDR3nt: TGTGCCAGCAGTTACCCGGGACAGCCCCAGCATTTT; CDR3aa: CASSYPGQPQHF
d_gene: TRBD2; v_gene: TRBV6-6; abundance: NA; j_gene: TRBJ2-1; CDR3nt: TGTGCCAGCAGTGACAAGACTAGCCGAAATGAGCAGTTCTTC; CDR3aa: CASSDKTSRNEQFF
d_gene: TRBD1; v_gene: TRBV29-1; abundance: NA; j_gene: TRBJ1-1; CDR3nt: TGCAGCGTGGGGGACAGGGGAACTGAAGCTTTCTTT; CDR3aa: CSVGDRGTEAFF
d_gene: NA; v_gene: TRBV7-9; abundance: few; j_gene: TRBJ2-3; CDR3nt: TGTGCCAGCAGCTCAAGATTAGCTAGCACAGATACGCAGTATTTT; CDR3aa: CASSSRLASTDTQYF
d_gene: TRBD2; v_gene: TRBV11-1; abundance: NA; j_gene: TRBJ2-1; CDR3nt: TGTGCCAGCAGCTTACTAGCGGGGGCCTCCTACAATGAGCAGTTCTTC; CDR3aa: CASSLLAGASYNEQFF
d_gene: TRBD1; v_gene: TRBV9; abundance: NA; j_gene: TRBJ1-2; CDR3nt: TGTGCCAGCAGCACTTCGACAGGGCCTTATGGCTACACCTTC; CDR3aa: CASSTSTGPYGYTF
d_gene: TRBD1; v_gene: TRBV6-5; abundance: NA; j_gene: TRBJ1-1; CDR3nt: TGTGCCAGCAGTTACGGTACAGGGGGATCTGTTGAAGCTTTCTTT; CDR3aa: CASSYGTGGSVEAFF
d_gene: NA; v_gene: TRBV15; abundance: NA; j_gene: TRBJ2-2; CDR3nt: TGTGCCACCAGCAGAGGAGGGATAGGAGTAACCGGGGAGCTGTTTTTT; CDR3aa: CATSRGGIGVTGELFF
d_gene: NA; v_gene: TRBV6-2/TRBV6-3; abundance: NA; j_gene: TRBJ2-3; CDR3nt: TGTGCCAGCAGTTACGTGGCAGGGGTCCAAGATACGCAGTATTTT; CDR3aa: CASSYVAGVQDTQYF
d_gene: TRBD1; v_gene: TRBV27; abundance: NA; j_gene: TRBJ1-1; CDR3nt: TGTGCCAGCAGCTCAGGGGGCTGGGCCACTGAAGCTTTCTTT; CDR3aa: CASSSGGWATEAFF
d_gene: TRBD1; v_gene: TRBV7-3; abundance: NA; j_gene: TRBJ2-1; CDR3nt: TGTGCCAGCAGCCCCGACAGGGGGGGATACAATGAGCAGTTCTTC; CDR3aa: CASSPDRGGYNEQFF
d_gene: TRBD1; v_gene: TRBV5-4; abundance: NA; j_gene: TRBJ1-2; CDR3nt: TGTGCCAGCAGCCCGGGACAGGCTAACTATGGCTACACCTTC; CDR3aa: CASSPGQANYGYTF
d_gene: TRBD1; v_gene: TRBV5-4; abundance: NA; j_gene: TRBJ2-5; CDR3nt: TGTGCCAGCAGCGGGGACAGAAGATACCAAGAGACCCAGTACTTC; CDR3aa: CASSGDRRYQETQYF
d_gene: TRBD1; v_gene: TRBV4-1; abundance: NA; j_gene: TRBJ2-7; CDR3nt: TGCGCCAGCAGCCAAGGGACCCCGGGACAGTCCTACGAGCAGTACTTC; CDR3aa: CASSQGTPGQSYEQYF
d_gene: NA; v_gene: TRBV28; abundance: many; j_gene: TRBJ1-1; CDR3nt: TGTGCCAGCAGGATCACGGGAGGTTCTGAAGCTTTCTTT; CDR3aa: CASRITGGSEAFF
d_gene: NA; v_gene: TRBV4-1; abundance: NA; j_gene: TRBJ2-7; CDR3nt: TGCGCCAGCAGTCCATCCCCCCTAGCCTCCTACGAGCAGTACTTC; CDR3aa: CASSPSPLASYEQYF
d_gene: TRBD1; v_gene: TRBV30; abundance: few; j_gene: TRBJ1-1; CDR3nt: TGTGCCTGGACTGACAGGGGCAACACTGAAGCTTTCTTT; CDR3aa: CAWTDRGNTEAFF
d_gene: NA; v_gene: TRBV21-1; abundance: NA; j_gene: TRBJ2-1; CDR3nt: TGTGCCAGCAGCAAAAATCCGGAGGAGGGTTGTGGGCACAATGAGCAGTTCTTC; CDR3aa: CASSKNPEEGCGHNEQFF
d_gene: NA; v_gene: TRBV15; abundance: NA; j_gene: TRBJ1-2; CDR3nt: TGTGCCACCAGCAGACAGGGCGCAGGAGGCTACACCTTC; CDR3aa: CATSRQGAGGYTF
d_gene: NA; v_gene: TRBV4-2; abundance: NA; j_gene: TRBJ1-3; CDR3nt: TGTGCCAGCAGCCGGGGGCAGCAGGGGGGAAACACCATATATTTT; CDR3aa: CASSRGQQGGNTIYF
d_gene: NA; v_gene: TRBV5-4; abundance: NA; j_gene: TRBJ1-1; CDR3nt: TGTGCCGGCGGTGTCAGGGGTGCAAACACTGAAGCTTTCTTT; CDR3aa: CAGGVRGANTEAFF
d_gene: TRBD1; v_gene: TRBV5-4; abundance: few; j_gene: TRBJ1-2; CDR3nt: TGTGCCAGCAGCTTGGGTGGACAGGGGCTTGGCTACACCTTC; CDR3aa: CASSLGGQGLGYTF
d_gene: TRBD1; v_gene: TRBV18; abundance: NA; j_gene: TRBJ1-4; CDR3nt: TGTGCCAGCTCACCGACAGGGACGGATGAAAAACTGTTTTTT; CDR3aa: CASSPTGTDEKLFF
d_gene: NA; v_gene: TRBV27; abundance: NA; j_gene: TRBJ1-2; CDR3nt: TGTGCCAGCAGTTTTAGTGGGGGGGGCTATGGCTACACCTTC; CDR3aa: CASSFSGGGYGYTF
d_gene: TRBD1; v_gene: TRBV7-2; abundance: NA; j_gene: TRBJ1-2; CDR3nt: TGTGCCAGCAGCTTAGTTGCGACAGGGGTGTATGGCTACACCTTC; CDR3aa: CASSLVATGVYGYTF